The 3 T cell receptor beta chains below were found in one sample sequenced in a study of shared clonotypes between healthy human individuals (dated by TCRdb to about 2020). The library was built by means of the immunoSEQ multiplex PCR assay. TCRdb's version of the immuneACCESS table is confined to in-frame rearrangements and falls short of the full clone set. An unresolved V gene accounts for under half of the shortfall where checked; the remainder is of unknown origin. The table for this sample lists approximately 940,000 clones; around three quarters of them were counted only once. The leading ten clones occupy roughly 1.5% of the sample. Specimen: memory CD4+ T cells sorted from blood. The cell subset or site label, read with the paper, signifies: CD45RA-negative fraction. All receptors come from a man aged 18 to 30 in good health.

Points on this clone: The sample contains more than one DNA sequence encoding this CDR3. This sequence joins TRBV10-3 and TRBJ2-4; D is ambiguous. V lost 0 bases and J 0 bases, leaving 9 bases between the germline ends. Germline CDR1 reads ENHRY; CDR2 reads SYGVKD. CDR3 length equals 16 residues. CDR3 in DNA: TGTGCCATCAGTGAGTCTGGCCTGCTAGCCAAAAACATTCAGTACTTC. It translates to CAISESGLLAKNIQYF.

This chain links TRBV5-8 with TRBJ2-2, with D possibly being TRBD1 (6 bases). This CDR3 is built from 17 residues. Germline V CDR1 and CDR2: SGHTS, YDEGEE. The V end was cut by 0 bases, the J end by 6 bases, with 18 bases between. CDR3 DNA sequence: TGTGCCAGCAGCTTGGCCCCAGGCGTAGGGGGATCCGGGGAGCTGTTTTTT. It is translated as CASSLAPGVGGSGELFF.

This chain uses TRBV7-8 with TRBJ1-5; 9 bases line up with TRBD1. The germline gives CDR1 SGHVS, CDR2 FQNEAQ. The CDR3 consists of 14 residues. The trim removed 4 bases at V and 7 bases at J, leaving 5 bases unmatched. The CDR3: CASSSTGGDQPQHF. CDR3 DNA sequence: TGTGCCAGCAGCTCCACAGGGGGCGACCAGCCCCAGCATTTT.